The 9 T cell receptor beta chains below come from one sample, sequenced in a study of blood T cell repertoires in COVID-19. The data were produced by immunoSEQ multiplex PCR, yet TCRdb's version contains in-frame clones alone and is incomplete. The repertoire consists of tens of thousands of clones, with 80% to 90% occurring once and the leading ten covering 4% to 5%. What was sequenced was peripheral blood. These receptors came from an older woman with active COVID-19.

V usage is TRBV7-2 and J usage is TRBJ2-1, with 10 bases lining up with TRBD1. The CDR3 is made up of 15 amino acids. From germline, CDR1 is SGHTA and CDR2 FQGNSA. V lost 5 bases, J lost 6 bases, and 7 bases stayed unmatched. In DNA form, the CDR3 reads TGTGCCAGCAGCCGGGACAGGGGCATTGTCAATGAGCAGTTCTTC. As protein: CASSRDRGIVNEQFF.

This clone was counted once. The CDR3 reads CASAPGLGTGGNEQFF. The CDR3 bases are TGTGCCAGCGCCCCCGGGCTTGGGACAGGGGGGAATGAGCAGTTCTTC. J is TRBJ2-1 and V is TRBV5-8; 11 nucleotides align to TRBD1. V was clipped by 7 bases and J by 7 bases; unmatched bases: 13. The germline CDR1 and CDR2 sequences are SGHTS and YDEGEE. CDR3 length: 16 amino acids.

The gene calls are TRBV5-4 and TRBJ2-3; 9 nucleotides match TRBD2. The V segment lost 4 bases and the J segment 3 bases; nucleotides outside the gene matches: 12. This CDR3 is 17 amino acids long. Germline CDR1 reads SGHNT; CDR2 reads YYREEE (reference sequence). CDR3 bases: TGTGCCAGCAGCCCACTGGAGAGCGGGGGGTCGACAGATACGCAGTATTTT. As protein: CASSPLESGGSTDTQYF.

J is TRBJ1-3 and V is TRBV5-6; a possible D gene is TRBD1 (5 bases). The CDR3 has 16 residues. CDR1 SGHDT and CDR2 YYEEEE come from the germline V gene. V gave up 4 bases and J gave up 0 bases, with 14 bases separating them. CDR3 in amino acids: CASSRHDSLSGNTIYF. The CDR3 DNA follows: TGTGCCAGCAGCCGACATGACAGCCTCTCTGGAAACACCATATATTTT.

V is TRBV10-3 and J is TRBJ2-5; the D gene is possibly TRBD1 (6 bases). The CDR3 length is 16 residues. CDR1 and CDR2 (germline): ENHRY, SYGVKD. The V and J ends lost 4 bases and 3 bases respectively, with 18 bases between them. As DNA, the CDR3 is TGTGCCATCAGTGCCCCCCACACAGGGTCGGAAGAGACCCAGTACTTC. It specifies CAISAPHTGSEETQYF.

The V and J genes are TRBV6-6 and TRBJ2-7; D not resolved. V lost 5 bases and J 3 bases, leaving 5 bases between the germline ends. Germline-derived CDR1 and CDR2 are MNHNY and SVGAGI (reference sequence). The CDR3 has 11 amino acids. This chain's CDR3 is CASSPDYEQYF. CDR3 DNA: TGTGCCAGCAGTCCAGACTACGAGCAGTACTTC.

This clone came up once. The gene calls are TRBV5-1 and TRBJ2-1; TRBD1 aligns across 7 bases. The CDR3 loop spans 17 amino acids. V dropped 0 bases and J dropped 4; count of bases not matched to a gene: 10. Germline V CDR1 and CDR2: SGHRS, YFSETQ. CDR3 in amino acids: CASSLGQGAGGYNEQFF. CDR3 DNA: TGCGCCAGCAGCTTGGGACAGGGTGCGGGCGGGTACAATGAGCAGTTCTTC. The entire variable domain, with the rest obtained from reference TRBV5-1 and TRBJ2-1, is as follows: KAGVTQTPRYLIKTRGQQVTLSCSPISGHRSVSWYQQTPGQGLQFLFEYFSETQRNKGNFPGRFSGRQFSNSRSEMNVSTLELGDSALYLCASSLGQGAGGYNEQFFGPGTRLTVL.

The CDR3 coding sequence is TGTGCCAGCAGTTACGTTGGGGGCCGGGATACGCAGTATTTT. This gives the protein CASSYVGGRDTQYF. The chain couples TRBV6-2 or TRBV6-3 to TRBJ2-3; TRBD1 might be the D (6 bases). Germline CDR1 and CDR2: MNHEY and SVGEGT. There are 14 residues in the CDR3. Deletions cut 2 bases from V and 6 bases from J, with 12 bases between.

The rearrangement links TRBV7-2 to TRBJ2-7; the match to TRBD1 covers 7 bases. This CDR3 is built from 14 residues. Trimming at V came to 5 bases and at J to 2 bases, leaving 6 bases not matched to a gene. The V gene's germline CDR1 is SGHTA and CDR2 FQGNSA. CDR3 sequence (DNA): TGTGCCAGCAGCCCAAGACAGGGCCCCTACGAGCAGTACTTC. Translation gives CASSPRQGPYEQYF.